Detailed here is one T cell receptor beta chain. The CDR3 has 14 amino acids. The germline V and J ends were trimmed by 3 bases and 7 bases, with 15 bases remaining between them. Germline-derived CDR1 and CDR2 are MDHEN and SYDVKM. Data came from immunoSEQ multiplex PCR; TCRdb stores just in-frame clones and leaves some out. This table has approximately 80,000 clones, roughly 74% appearing once. The sample belongs to a study of radiotherapy plus CTLA-4 blockade in lung cancer. This clonotype originated in a human donor with non-small cell lung cancer whose response to radiotherapy plus ipilimumab could not be evaluated. Material: peripheral blood, obtained from a patient treated with radiotherapy plus ipilimumab. The chain has TRBV28 and TRBJ1-1, with D possibly matching TRBD1 (6 bases). The DNA for the CDR3 is TGTGCCAGCAGTTTTGCGGGGGCGAGTGTTGAAGCTTTCTTT. It specifies CASSFAGASVEAFF.